Listed below are T cell receptor beta chains from one sample, sequenced in a study of CD8+ T cells in alopecia areata. Libraries were prepared by immunoSEQ multiplex PCR; TCRdb keeps only in-frame clonotypes and omits some of them. Among roughly 150,000 clones listed, 45% to 60% were seen once. Sequencing used CD8+ T cells sorted from blood, obtained at week 4, from a patient treated with tofacitinib. The receptors originated from a human donor with alopecia areata. Both conserved end residues are part of each CDR3. The order of the fields is V gene, J gene, clone size, CDR3 protein. Clone size is not always given. Where it is, it says once, few, many or a class for expanded clones.

v_call: TRBV5-8; j_call: TRBJ2-1; clone_size: NA; cdr3_aa: CASPRQGAAPYNEQFF
v_call: TRBV7-9; j_call: TRBJ1-5; clone_size: NA; cdr3_aa: CASSSEGERNQPQHF
v_call: TRBV6-4; j_call: TRBJ2-3; clone_size: medium-sized; cdr3_aa: CASSDSGGATDTQYF
v_call: TRBV9; j_call: TRBJ2-1; clone_size: NA; cdr3_aa: CASSVAGTGMLEQFF
v_call: TRBV6-5; j_call: TRBJ2-1; clone_size: few; cdr3_aa: CASRTEGEQFF
v_call: TRBV5-1; j_call: TRBJ2-7; clone_size: NA; cdr3_aa: CASSPLGLSISYEQYF
v_call: TRBV11-2; j_call: TRBJ2-7; clone_size: few; cdr3_aa: CASSLTTAYEQYF
v_call: TRBV7-2; j_call: TRBJ2-2; clone_size: NA; cdr3_aa: CASSYSGGGVTGELFF
v_call: TRBV4-2; j_call: TRBJ1-6; clone_size: NA; cdr3_aa: CASSQLGILHF
v_call: TRBV9; j_call: TRBJ2-5; clone_size: NA; cdr3_aa: CASSAPIAGGRTYQETQYF
v_call: TRBV12-5; j_call: TRBJ2-2; clone_size: few; cdr3_aa: CASGHDLVTGELFF
v_call: TRBV2; j_call: TRBJ1-1; clone_size: NA; cdr3_aa: CASSLDRGGTEAFF
v_call: TRBV2; j_call: TRBJ2-7; clone_size: few; cdr3_aa: CAGVPGTQDEQYF
v_call: TRBV5-1; j_call: TRBJ1-2; clone_size: NA; cdr3_aa: CASSFGTHYGYTF
v_call: TRBV15; j_call: TRBJ2-2; clone_size: NA; cdr3_aa: CATSGSPSVVAGELFF
v_call: TRBV5-4; j_call: TRBJ2-5; clone_size: few; cdr3_aa: CASSLGQGETQYF
v_call: TRBV14; j_call: TRBJ1-4; clone_size: few; cdr3_aa: CASSQDARDREAKLFF
v_call: TRBV7-8; j_call: TRBJ2-3; clone_size: NA; cdr3_aa: CASSMGLAGDTDTQYF
v_call: TRBV29-1; j_call: TRBJ2-7; clone_size: NA; cdr3_aa: CSVQGTGDSYEQYF
v_call: TRBV4-1; j_call: TRBJ2-2; clone_size: NA; cdr3_aa: CASSQARGSSGELFF
v_call: TRBV4-2; j_call: TRBJ2-2; clone_size: NA; cdr3_aa: CASSQGLTSTTGELFF
v_call: TRBV5-6; j_call: TRBJ2-7; clone_size: NA; cdr3_aa: CASSSGSYEQYF
v_call: TRBV27; j_call: TRBJ2-7; clone_size: NA; cdr3_aa: CASSYGTGAYEQYF
v_call: TRBV18; j_call: TRBJ2-3; clone_size: few; cdr3_aa: CASSPRKGQPLGDTQYF